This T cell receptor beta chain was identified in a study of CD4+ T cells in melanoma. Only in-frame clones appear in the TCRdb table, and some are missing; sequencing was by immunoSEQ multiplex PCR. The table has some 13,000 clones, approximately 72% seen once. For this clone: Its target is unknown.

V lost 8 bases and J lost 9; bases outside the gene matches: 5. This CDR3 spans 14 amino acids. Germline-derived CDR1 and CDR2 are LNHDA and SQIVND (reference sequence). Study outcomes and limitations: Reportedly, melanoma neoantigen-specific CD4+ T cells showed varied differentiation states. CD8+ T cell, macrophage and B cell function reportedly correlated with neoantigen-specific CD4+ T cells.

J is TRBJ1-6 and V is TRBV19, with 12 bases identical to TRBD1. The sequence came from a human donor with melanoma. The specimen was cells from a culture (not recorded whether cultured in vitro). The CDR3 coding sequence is TGTGCCAGTTCGGGACAGGGGGCTTTTTCACCCCTCCACTTT. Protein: CASSGQGAFSPLHF.